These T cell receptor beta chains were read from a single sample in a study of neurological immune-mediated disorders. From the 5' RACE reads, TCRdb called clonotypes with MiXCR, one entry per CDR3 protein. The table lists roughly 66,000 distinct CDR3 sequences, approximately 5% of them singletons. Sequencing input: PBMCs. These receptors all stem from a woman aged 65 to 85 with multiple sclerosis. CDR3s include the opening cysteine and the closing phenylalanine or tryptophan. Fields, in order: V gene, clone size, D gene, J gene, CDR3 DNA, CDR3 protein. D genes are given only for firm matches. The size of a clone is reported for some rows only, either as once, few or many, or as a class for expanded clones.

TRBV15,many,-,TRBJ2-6,TGTGCCACCAGCAGAGAGGGGGTAGGGTCTGGGGCCAACGTCCTGACTTTC,CATSREGVGSGANVLTF
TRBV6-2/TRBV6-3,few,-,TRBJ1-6,TGTGCCAGCAGTTACTACAGAGCTGCTAATTCACCCCTCCACTTT,CASSYYRAANSPLHF
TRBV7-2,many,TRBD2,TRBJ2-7,TGTGCCAGCACCCCCCCGGGACTAGACTACTACGAGCAGTACTTC,CASTPPGLDYYEQYF
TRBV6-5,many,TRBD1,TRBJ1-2,TGTGCCAGCAGTCGGGGGACAGGCCGACTATCCTATGGCTACACCTTC,CASSRGTGRLSYGYTF
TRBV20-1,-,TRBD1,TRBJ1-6,TGCAGTGCTAGACCTGGACAGGGGGGCTATTCACCCCTCCACTTT,CSARPGQGGYSPLHF
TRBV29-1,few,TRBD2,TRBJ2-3,TGCAGCGTTGACGGGACTAGCGGGTCAGATACGCAGTATTTT,CSVDGTSGSDTQYF
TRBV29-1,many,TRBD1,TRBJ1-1,TGCAGCGTTTCCCCTGGACAGGGGTGGGGAAACACTGAAGCTTTCTTT,CSVSPGQGWGNTEAFF
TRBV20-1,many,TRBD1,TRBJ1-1,TGCAGTGCTAGAGAGGGACAGGGTGAAGCTTTCTTT,CSAREGQGEAFF
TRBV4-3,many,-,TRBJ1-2,TGCGCCAGTTCAGGGGATGACTATGGCTACACCTTC,CASSGDDYGYTF
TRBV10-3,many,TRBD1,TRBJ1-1,TGTGCCACCAACGGACAGGGAGGGGCCACTGAAGCTTTCTTT,CATNGQGGATEAFF
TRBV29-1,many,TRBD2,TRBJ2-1,TGCAGCGTCGCAATTGGGACTAGCGTTAACAATGAGCAGTTCTTC,CSVAIGTSVNNEQFF
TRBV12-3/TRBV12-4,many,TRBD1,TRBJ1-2,TGTGCCAGCAGTCTGAAGGGGACAGGACTAGGCTATGGCTACACCTTC,CASSLKGTGLGYGYTF
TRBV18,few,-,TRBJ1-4,TGTGCCAGCTCACCGGGGGGATGGAATGAAAAACTGTTTTTT,CASSPGGWNEKLFF